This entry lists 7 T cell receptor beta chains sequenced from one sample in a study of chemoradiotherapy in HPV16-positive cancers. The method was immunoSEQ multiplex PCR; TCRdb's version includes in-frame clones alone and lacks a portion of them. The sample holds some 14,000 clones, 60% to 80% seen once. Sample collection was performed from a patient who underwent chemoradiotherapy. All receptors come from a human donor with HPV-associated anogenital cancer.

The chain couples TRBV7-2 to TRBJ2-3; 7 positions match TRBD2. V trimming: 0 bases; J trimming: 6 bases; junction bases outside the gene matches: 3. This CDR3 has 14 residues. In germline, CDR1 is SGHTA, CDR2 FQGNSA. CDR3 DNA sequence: TGTGCCAGCAGCTTAGCCAGCGGGGACGATACGCAGTATTTT. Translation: CASSLASGDDTQYF.

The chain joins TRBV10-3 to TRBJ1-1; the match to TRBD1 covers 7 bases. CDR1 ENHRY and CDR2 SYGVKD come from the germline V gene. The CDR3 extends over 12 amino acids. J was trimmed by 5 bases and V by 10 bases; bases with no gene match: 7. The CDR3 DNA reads TGTGCCACCAAGGGGGCCGCGACTGAAGCTTTCTTT. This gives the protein CATKGAATEAFF.

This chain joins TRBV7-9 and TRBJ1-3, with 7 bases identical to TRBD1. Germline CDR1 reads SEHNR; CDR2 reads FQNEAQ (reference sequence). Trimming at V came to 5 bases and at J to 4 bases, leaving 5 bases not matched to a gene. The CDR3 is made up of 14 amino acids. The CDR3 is CASSRQGGGNTIYF. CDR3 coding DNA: TGTGCCAGCAGCCGACAGGGCGGGGGAAACACCATATATTTT.

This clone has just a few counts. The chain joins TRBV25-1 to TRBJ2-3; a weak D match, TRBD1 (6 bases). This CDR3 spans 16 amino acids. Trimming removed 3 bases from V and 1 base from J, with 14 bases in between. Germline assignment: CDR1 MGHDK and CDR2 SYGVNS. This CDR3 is CASSEGVAGGTDTQYF. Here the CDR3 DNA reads TGTGCCAGCAGTGAGGGGGTGGCAGGGGGCACAGATACGCAGTATTTT.

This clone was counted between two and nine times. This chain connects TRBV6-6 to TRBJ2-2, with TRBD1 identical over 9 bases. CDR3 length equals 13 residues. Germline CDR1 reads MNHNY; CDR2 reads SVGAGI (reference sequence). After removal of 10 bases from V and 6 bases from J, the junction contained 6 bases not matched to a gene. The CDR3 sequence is CAIRDREAGELFF. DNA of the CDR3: TGTGCCATCCGGGACAGGGAAGCCGGGGAGCTGTTTTTT.

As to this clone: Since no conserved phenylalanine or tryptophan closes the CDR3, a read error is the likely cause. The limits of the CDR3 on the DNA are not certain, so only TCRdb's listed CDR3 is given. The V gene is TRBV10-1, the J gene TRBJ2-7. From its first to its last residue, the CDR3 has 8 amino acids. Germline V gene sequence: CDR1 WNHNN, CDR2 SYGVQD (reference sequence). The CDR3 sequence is CASSAVDH.

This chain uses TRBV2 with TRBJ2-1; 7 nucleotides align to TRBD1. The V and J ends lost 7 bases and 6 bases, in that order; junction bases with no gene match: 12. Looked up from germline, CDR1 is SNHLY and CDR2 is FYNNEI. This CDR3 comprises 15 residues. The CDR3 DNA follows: TGTGCCAGCAAAGGGGGCAGGGGCAAAAGCAATGAGCAGTTCTTC. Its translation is CASKGGRGKSNEQFF.